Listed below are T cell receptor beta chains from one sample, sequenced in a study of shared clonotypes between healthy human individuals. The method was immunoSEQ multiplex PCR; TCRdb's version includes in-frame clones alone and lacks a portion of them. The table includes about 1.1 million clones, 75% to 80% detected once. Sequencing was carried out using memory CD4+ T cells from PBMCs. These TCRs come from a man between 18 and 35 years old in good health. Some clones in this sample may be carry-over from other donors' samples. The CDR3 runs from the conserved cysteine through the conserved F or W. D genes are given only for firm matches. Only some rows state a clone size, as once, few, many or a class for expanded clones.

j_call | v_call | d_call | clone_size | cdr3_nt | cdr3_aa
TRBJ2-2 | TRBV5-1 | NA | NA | TGCGCCAGCAGCCCGAGGGGGGTCGCGAACACCGGGGAGCTGTTTTTT | CASSPRGVANTGELFF
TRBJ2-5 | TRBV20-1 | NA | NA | TGCAGCCTTCCCGGGATGGGGACCCAGTACTTC | CSLPGMGTQYF
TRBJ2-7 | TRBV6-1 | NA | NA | TGTGCCAGCGGGCGGGAACACTCCTACGAGCAGTACTTC | CASGREHSYEQYF
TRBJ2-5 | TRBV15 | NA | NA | TGTGCCAGTAAACTTCAGGGGGGAGAGACCCAGTACTTC | CASKLQGGETQYF
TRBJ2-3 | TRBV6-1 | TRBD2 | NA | TGTGCCAGCAGTGACCGCCTAGCGGGAGCAGATACGCAGTATTTT | CASSDRLAGADTQYF
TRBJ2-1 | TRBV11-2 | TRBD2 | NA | TGTGCCAGCAGCTCCGGTCCCCTGACTAGCGGGAGGGCGAATGAGCAGTTCTTC | CASSSGPLTSGRANEQFF
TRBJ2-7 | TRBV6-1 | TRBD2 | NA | TGTGCCACCACTAGCGGGAGGGTCTACGAGCAGTACTTC | CATTSGRVYEQYF
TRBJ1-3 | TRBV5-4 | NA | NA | TGTGCCAGCAGCTTGGACGGACTTTCTGGAAACACCATATATTTT | CASSLDGLSGNTIYF
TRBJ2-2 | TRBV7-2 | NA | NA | TGTGCCAGCAGCATGAGGCCCGCCGGGGAGCTGTTTTTT | CASSMRPAGELFF
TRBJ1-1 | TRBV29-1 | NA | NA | TGCAGCGTTGAGGGGCGGTTAATGAACACTGAAGCTTTCTTT | CSVEGRLMNTEAFF
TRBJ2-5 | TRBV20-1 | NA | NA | TGCAGTGGCGGGGGCCCAGAGACCCAGTACTTC | CSGGGPETQYF
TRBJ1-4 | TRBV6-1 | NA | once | TGTGCCAGCATGCGGGGGGCGAGGAATGAAAAACTGTTTTTT | CASMRGARNEKLFF
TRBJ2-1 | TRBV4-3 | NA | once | TGCGCCAGCAGCCAGAGGATCACGGACGTTTTCAGTGAGCAGTTCTTC | CASSQRITDVFSEQFF
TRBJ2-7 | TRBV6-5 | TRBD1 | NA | TGTGCCAGCAGTCGGACAGGGGAGGCATCCTACGAGCAGTACTTC | CASSRTGEASYEQYF
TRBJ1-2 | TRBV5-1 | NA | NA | TGCGCCAGCAGCTTCCACAGGGACGGCTACACCTTC | CASSFHRDGYTF
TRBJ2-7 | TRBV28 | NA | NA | TGTGCCAGCGCCTGGGTGACCGGCGGGCAGTACTTC | CASAWVTGGQYF
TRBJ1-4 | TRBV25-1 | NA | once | TGTGCCAGCAGTGAGGGGGGAGCAACTAATGAAAAACTGTTTTTT | CASSEGGATNEKLFF
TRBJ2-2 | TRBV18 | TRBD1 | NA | TGTGCCAGCTCATCGACAGGGGCTTTCGCCGGGGAGCTGTTTTTT | CASSSTGAFAGELFF
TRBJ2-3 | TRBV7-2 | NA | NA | TGTGCCAGCAGCTTAGCGCATACAGCCCCAGATACGCAGTATTTT | CASSLAHTAPDTQYF
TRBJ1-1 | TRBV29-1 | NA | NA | TGCAGCGTTGAAGAAGGCGACAGGTCAACCACTGAAGCTTTCTTT | CSVEEGDRSTTEAFF
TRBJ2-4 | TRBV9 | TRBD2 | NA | TGTGCCAGCAGCACCGAAGGGGGAATGGGGACTAGCGGGAATATAGCCAAAAACATTCAGTACTTC | CASSTEGGMGTSGNIAKNIQYF
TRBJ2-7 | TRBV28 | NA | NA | TGTGCCAGCAGCGGAGGGGGAACCTACGAGCAGTACTTC | CASSGGGTYEQYF
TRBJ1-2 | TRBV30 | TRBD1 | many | TGTGCCTGGCAAGAGGACAGGGACGGTACCTATGGCTACACCTTC | CAWQEDRDGTYGYTF
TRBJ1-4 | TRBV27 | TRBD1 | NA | TGTGCCAGCAGGTTGACAGGGTCCGAAAAACTGTTTTTT | CASRLTGSEKLFF